The clone carrying this T cell receptor beta chain was observed at least ten times. Its antigen is currently unknown. TCRdb re-called the 5' RACE reads with MiXCR, one entry per CDR3 protein. This sample has 150,000 to 200,000 distinct CDR3 sequences, with about 16% found just once. This entry belongs to a study of CD8 T cells in ankylosing spondylitis. Whole-study results and caveats: Within matched ankylosing spondylitis synovial fluid, disease-linked clones were reportedly significantly enriched. A TCR beta motif of 7 to 9 highly homologous variants seemed to mark ankylosing spondylitis blood. Clones linked to the disease showed a CD8+ phenotype. They occurred at relatively low frequencies in peripheral blood.

The CDR3 is 14 amino acids. V lost 7 bases and J 0 bases, leaving 12 bases between the germline ends. Germline V CDR1 and CDR2: SQVTM, ANQGSEA. The sequenced sample consisted of blood, either unsorted or a sorted T cell fraction (not recorded which). The receptor was isolated from a male donor with ankylosing spondylitis or in good health (not recorded which). The gene calls are TRBV29-1 and TRBJ2-2; D possibly corresponds to TRBD1 (6 bases). CDR3 nucleotide sequence: TGCAGCGCCCTACAGGGCGCGAACACCGGGGAGCTGTTTTTT. Translated, it gives CSALQGANTGELFF.